The clone carrying this TCR beta chain was observed at least ten times. Preparation of the TCRbeta library used unique molecular identifiers. TCRdb reprocessed the PCR reads via MiXCR and lists one record per CDR3 protein. The repertoire holds approximately 590,000 distinct CDR3 sequences, about 11% seen once, with less than 5% in the top ten. The CDR3 runs 12 residues. Germline V gene sequence: CDR1 SQVTM, CDR2 ANQGSEA. V lost 7 bases and J 8 bases, leaving 16 bases between the germline ends. This entry comes from a study of T-cell reconstitution after alpha-beta-depleted transplantation in children.

The sample was PBMCs from the stem cell graft donor, taken from the stem cell graft. The chain employs TRBV29-1 and TRBJ2-3; tentatively, D is TRBD2 (5 bases). The source is a human donor who donated a stem cell graft to a child with acute myeloid leukemia. This chain's CDR3 is CSARDGGGTQYF. The CDR3 DNA follows: TGCAGCGCTAGAGACGGAGGTGGTACGCAGTATTTT.